This T cell receptor (beta chain) was observed in a study of control samples from healthy donors and cancer patients. Generated by immunoSEQ multiplex PCR, the TCRdb table keeps only in-frame clones and is missing some. The table shows 150,000 or so clones, with over 85% occurring only once. Per germline, CDR1 LGHDT and CDR2 YNNKEL (reference sequence). CDR3 length: 15 residues. V lost 4 bases, J lost 6 bases, and 12 bases stayed unmatched. The receptor's source is a woman aged 55-70 years in good health. The V gene is TRBV3-1 (or the pseudogene TRBV3-2), the J gene TRBJ2-7; 7 nucleotides line up with TRBD1. Specimen: blood. CDR3 sequence: CASSPTQGKGVEQYF. CDR3 nucleotides: TGTGCCAGCAGCCCCACACAGGGGAAGGGGGTCGAGCAGTACTTC.